This T cell receptor (beta chain) is drawn from a study of CD8 T cells in ankylosing spondylitis (dated by TCRdb to 2016 to 2017). About the study as a whole: The study set out to find disease-linked TCR variants by profiling T cell receptor beta repertoires in ankylosing spondylitis patients and healthy donors. Peripheral blood samples were taken, and synovial fluid was additionally collected from ankylosing spondylitis patients. The full study cohort comprised 25 or so ankylosing spondylitis patients and approximately 100 healthy donors. Here is what the overall study found, with its caveats: Significant enrichment of the disease-linked clones was reported in matched synovial fluid samples from ankylosing spondylitis patients. Some motif variants had previously been reported in the synovial fluid and blood of reactive arthritis patients, which suggests shared mechanisms of disease initiation. A CD8+ phenotype was shown by the disease-linked clones, which were found at relatively low frequencies in peripheral blood. A TCR beta motif made up of several highly homologous amino acid variants appeared to be characteristic of blood from ankylosing spondylitis patients.

Only a few counts were recorded for this clonotype. What antigen it recognizes has not been identified. Base qualities are not provided; no much larger clone lies one nucleotide away. Sequencing was performed on an Illumina HiSeq 2500. TCR beta libraries were prepared by quantitative 5'-RACE with molecular barcodes. For the original study's pipeline: A new computational method based on a probabilistic model of VDJ rearrangement was used to identify disease-linked TCR variants. TCRdb redid the processing of the public reads, applying fastp at Q25 and MiXCR, and retained in-frame beta chains. Rows merge per CDR3 protein into single entries with the most common DNA and genes. These V and J calls rely on TCRdb rather than the paper's analysis. The sample contains around 300,000 distinct CDR3 sequences, 9.5% to 13% of them found a single time. Roughly 9.2% of the sample is held by the ten biggest clonotypes.

V is clipped by 0 bases and J by 4 bases, and the sequence between their germline boundaries is 18 bases long. Via the germline V gene, CDR1 is LGHNA and CDR2 YNFKEQ. Including the terminal cysteine and phenylalanine, the CDR3 comprises 17 residues. Solely the CDR3 DNA is kept, with 51 bases framed from the first base. The source is a female donor with ankylosing spondylitis or in good health (not recorded which). Sequences were obtained from blood, either unsorted or a sorted T cell fraction (not recorded which). Recombination connected TRBV4-2 to TRBJ2-5; TRBD1 is perhaps the D gene, given 5 matching bases. The DNA reads as follows: TGTGCCAGCAGCCAAGAGGGTGCCAGGGCTAGAGGAGAGACCCAGTACTTC. It encodes CASSQEGARARGETQYF.